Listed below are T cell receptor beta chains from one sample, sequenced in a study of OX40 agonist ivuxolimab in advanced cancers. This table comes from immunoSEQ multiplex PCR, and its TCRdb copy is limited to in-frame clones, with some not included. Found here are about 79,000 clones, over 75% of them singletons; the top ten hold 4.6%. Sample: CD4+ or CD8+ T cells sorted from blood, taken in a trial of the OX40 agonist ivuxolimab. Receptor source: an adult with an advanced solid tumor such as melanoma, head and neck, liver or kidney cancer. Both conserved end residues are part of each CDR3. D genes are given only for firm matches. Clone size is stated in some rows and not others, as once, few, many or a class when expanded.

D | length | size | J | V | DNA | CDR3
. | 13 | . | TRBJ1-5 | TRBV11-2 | TGTGCCAGCAGCTTAGGGGGGTATCAGCCCCAGCATTTT | CASSLGGYQPQHF
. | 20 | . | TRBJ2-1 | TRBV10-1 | TGCGCCAGCACCCAACCCCGGGGGGACAGGACTACCCTCTCCTACAATGAGCAGTTCTTC | CASTQPRGDRTTLSYNEQFF
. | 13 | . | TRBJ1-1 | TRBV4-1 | TGCGCCAGCAGCCTCCTGGGGGACACTGAAGCTTTCTTT | CASSLLGDTEAFF
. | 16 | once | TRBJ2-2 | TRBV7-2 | TGTGCCAGCAGCTTTCACCAGAGTGGAGGCACCGGGGAGCTGTTTTTT | CASSFHQSGGTGELFF
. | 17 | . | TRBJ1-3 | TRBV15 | TGTGCCACCAGCAGAGACCCAACCGTCCGCTCTGGAAACACCATATATTTT | CATSRDPTVRSGNTIYF
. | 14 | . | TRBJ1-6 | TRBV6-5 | TGTGCCAGCAGTCAGCAGGGTCATTATTCACCCCTCCACTTT | CASSQQGHYSPLHF
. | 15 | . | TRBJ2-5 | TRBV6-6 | TGTGCCAGCAGTTACCTAGCGTCGCTGAAGGAGACCCAGTACTTC | CASSYLASLKETQYF
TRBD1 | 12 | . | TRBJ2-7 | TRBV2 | TGTGCCAGCAGAGACAGGGGCAACGAGCAGTACTTC | CASRDRGNEQYF
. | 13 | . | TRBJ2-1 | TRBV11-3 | TGTGCCAGCAGCCTAGGACTTCTCAATGAGCAGTTCTTC | CASSLGLLNEQFF
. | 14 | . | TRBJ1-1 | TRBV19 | TGTGCCAGTACGCCGCGGACCAAGAACACTGAAGCTTTCTTT | CASTPRTKNTEAFF
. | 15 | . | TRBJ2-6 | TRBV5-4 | TGTGCCAGCAGCTCGGACTCCTCTGGGGCCAACGTCCTGACTTTC | CASSSDSSGANVLTF
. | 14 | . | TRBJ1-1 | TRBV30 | TGTGCCTGGAATTTGGGGGCACAGGGCACTGAAGCTTTCTTT | CAWNLGAQGTEAFF
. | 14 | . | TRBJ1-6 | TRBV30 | TGTGCCTGGAGGTCCGAGACACAGAATTCACCCCTCCACTTT | CAWRSETQNSPLHF
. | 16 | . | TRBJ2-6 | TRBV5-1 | TGCGCCAGCAGCCCTCAGGGGCTATCTGGGGCCAACGTCCTGACTTTC | CASSPQGLSGANVLTF
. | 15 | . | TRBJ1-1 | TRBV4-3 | TGCGCCAGCAGCCAAGACAGGCACGGGAACACTGAAGCTTTCTTT | CASSQDRHGNTEAFF
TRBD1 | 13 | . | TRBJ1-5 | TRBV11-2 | TGTGCCAGCAGCTTAGACAGGGGGCAGCCCCAGCATTTT | CASSLDRGQPQHF
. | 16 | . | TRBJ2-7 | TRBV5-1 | TGCGCCAGCAGCTTGTCCACAGGCTTGATGGCCTACGAGCAGTACTTC | CASSLSTGLMAYEQYF
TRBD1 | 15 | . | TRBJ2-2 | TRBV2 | TGTGCCAGCAGCCAACGGACAGGGGGAACCGGGGAGCTGTTTTTT | CASSQRTGGTGELFF
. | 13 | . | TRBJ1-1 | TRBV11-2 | TGTGCCAGCAGCCGTAGTCGGACAGAGGAAGCTTTCTTT | CASSRSRTEEAFF
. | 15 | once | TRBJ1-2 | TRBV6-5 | TGTGCCAGCAGTTACTCTTGGCAGGGGCACTATGGCTACACCTTC | CASSYSWQGHYGYTF
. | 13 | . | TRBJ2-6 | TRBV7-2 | TGTGCCAGCAGCGCCTCCGTGGCCAACGTCCTGACTTTC | CASSASVANVLTF
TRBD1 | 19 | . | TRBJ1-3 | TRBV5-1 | TGCGCCAGCAGCCCCAAAGTGCCCGGGACAGATAACCCTGGAAACACCATATATTTT | CASSPKVPGTDNPGNTIYF
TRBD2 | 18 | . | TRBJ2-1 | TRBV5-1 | TGCGCCAGCAGCTTGGTTACACCCGGGACTAGCGGGGGCTATGAGCAGTTCTTC | CASSLVTPGTSGGYEQFF
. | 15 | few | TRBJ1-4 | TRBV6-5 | TGTGCCAGCAGTTACGATCCTCAGGGATTGGAAAAACTGTTTTTT | CASSYDPQGLEKLFF
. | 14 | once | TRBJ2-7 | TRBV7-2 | TGTGCCAGCAGCCTGACAGGAGTTCTCTACGAGCAGTACTTC | CASSLTGVLYEQYF
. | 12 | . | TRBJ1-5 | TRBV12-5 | TGTGCTAGTGGTTTGGCAAAACGGCCCCAGCATTTT | CASGLAKRPQHF